This T cell receptor (beta chain) was sequenced for a study of shared clonotypes between healthy human individuals. General study results and limits: There were few donors, and this limited the genetic and exposure-history diversity represented. It was the non-shared clonotypes that had lower generation probabilities than clonotypes shared by all four donors. Large sequencing depth failed to make sorted-subset sequencing complete, rarefaction showed.

With respect to this clone: Its antigen remains unidentified.

The protocol was immunoSEQ multiplex PCR, while the TCRdb copy is restricted to in-frame clones and leaves out a portion. The sample contains 2 million to 2.5 million clones, about 90% of which appear only once. The sample was naive CD4+ T cells from PBMCs. Subset of the sample: CD45RA+ positively selected. The source is a man between 18 and 29 years old in good health. Some clones in this sample may be carry-over from other donors' samples.

For the CDR3, the DNA is TGTGCCAGCAGCTTAGGAGCTTCCTCTGGGGCCAACGTCCTGACTTTC. Translated, it gives CASSLGASSGANVLTF. The chain joins TRBV7-9 to TRBJ2-6; no firm D call. V shed 1 base and J shed 0 bases, with 7 bases lying between them. Per germline, CDR1 SEHNR and CDR2 FQNEAQ (reference sequence). This CDR3 has 16 amino acids.